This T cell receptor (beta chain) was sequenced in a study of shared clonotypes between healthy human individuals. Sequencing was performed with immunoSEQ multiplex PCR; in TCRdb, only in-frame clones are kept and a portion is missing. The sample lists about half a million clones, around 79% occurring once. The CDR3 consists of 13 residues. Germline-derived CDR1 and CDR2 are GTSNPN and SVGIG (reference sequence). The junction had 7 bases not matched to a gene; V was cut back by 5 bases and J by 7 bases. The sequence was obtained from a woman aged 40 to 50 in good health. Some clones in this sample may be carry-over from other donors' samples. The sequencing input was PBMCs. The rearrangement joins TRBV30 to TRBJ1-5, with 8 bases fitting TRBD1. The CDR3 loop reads CAWAGQGEQPQHF. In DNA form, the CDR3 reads TGTGCCTGGGCCGGACAGGGAGAACAGCCCCAGCATTTT. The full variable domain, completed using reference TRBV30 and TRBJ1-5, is SQTIHQWPATLVQPVGSPLSLECTVEGTSNPNLYWYRQAAGRGLQLLFYSVGIGQISSEVPQNLSASRPQDRQFILSSKKLLLSDSGFYLCAWAGQGEQPQHFGDGTRLSIL.